This is a list of T cell receptor beta chains from one sample in a study of blood T cell repertoires in COVID-19. Measured with immunoSEQ multiplex PCR; TCRdb has only the in-frame clones, and not every one. Of 400,000 or so clones in the sample, 70% to 90% are singletons; the top ten hold around 2%. Sequenced sample: PBMCs or T cells enriched from blood (not recorded which). Receptors were obtained from a man in his forties in a cohort exposed to, infected with or recovered from COVID-19 (not recorded which). Each CDR3 is given with its conserved first and last residue. A D gene is named only where the DNA matches it firmly. A clone size is listed for some rows: how often the clone was seen (once, few, many), or a class if it is expanded.

clone_size: .; v_call: TRBV6-6; d_call: TRBD1; j_call: TRBJ1-2; cdr3_length: 15; cdr3_nt: TGTGCCAGCAGTTACTCGGGCAGGGGGAACTATGGCTACACCTTC; cdr3_aa: CASSYSGRGNYGYTF
clone_size: .; v_call: TRBV10-3; d_call: TRBD2; j_call: TRBJ2-7; cdr3_length: 14; cdr3_nt: TGTGCCATCAGTAAACTGGCGGGAGGGGAAGAGCAGTACTTC; cdr3_aa: CAISKLAGGEEQYF
clone_size: .; v_call: TRBV18; d_call: TRBD1; j_call: TRBJ2-3; cdr3_length: 16; cdr3_nt: TGTGCCAGCTCACCACAACGACAGGGAAACACAGATACGCAGTATTTT; cdr3_aa: CASSPQRQGNTDTQYF
clone_size: .; v_call: TRBV3-1/TRBV3-2; d_call: .; j_call: TRBJ1-4; cdr3_length: 15; cdr3_nt: TGTGCCAGCAGCGCCCGACGGATCGGGGGTGAAAAACTGTTTTTT; cdr3_aa: CASSARRIGGEKLFF
clone_size: once; v_call: TRBV29-1; d_call: .; j_call: TRBJ2-7; cdr3_length: 14; cdr3_nt: TGCAGCGTTGAACTACAGACTAAGCCTGCCAAGCAGTACTTC; cdr3_aa: CSVELQTKPAKQYF
clone_size: .; v_call: TRBV6-1; d_call: .; j_call: TRBJ1-3; cdr3_length: 16; cdr3_nt: TGTGCCAGCAGTGAACAGTCGCTCGCCGGGGGAAACACCATATATTTT; cdr3_aa: CASSEQSLAGGNTIYF
clone_size: .; v_call: TRBV2; d_call: TRBD1; j_call: TRBJ1-1; cdr3_length: 12; cdr3_nt: TGTGCCAGCAGGACAGACAGGGCTGAAGCTTTCTTT; cdr3_aa: CASRTDRAEAFF
clone_size: .; v_call: TRBV27; d_call: .; j_call: TRBJ2-6; cdr3_length: 17; cdr3_nt: TGTGCCAGCAGTTTGCGAGGTGAACCAACTGGGGCCAACGTCCTGACTTTC; cdr3_aa: CASSLRGEPTGANVLTF
clone_size: .; v_call: TRBV5-4; d_call: .; j_call: TRBJ2-7; cdr3_length: 16; cdr3_nt: TGTGCCAGCAGCTTGGGGATCCGGGACTTTGCCTACGAGCAGTACTTC; cdr3_aa: CASSLGIRDFAYEQYF
clone_size: .; v_call: TRBV28; d_call: TRBD2; j_call: TRBJ2-1; cdr3_length: 17; cdr3_nt: TGTGCCAGCAGTTTATCAGGACTAGCAACAACCTACAATGAGCAGTTCTTC; cdr3_aa: CASSLSGLATTYNEQFF
clone_size: .; v_call: TRBV7-2; d_call: .; j_call: TRBJ2-5; cdr3_length: 14; cdr3_nt: TGTGCCAGCAGCCCCTCGCCGGTTATAGAGACCCAGTACTTC; cdr3_aa: CASSPSPVIETQYF
clone_size: .; v_call: TRBV27; d_call: .; j_call: TRBJ2-5; cdr3_length: 13; cdr3_nt: TGTGCCAGCACTTTTTCAGGGGCGAAGACCCAGTACTTC; cdr3_aa: CASTFSGAKTQYF
clone_size: .; v_call: TRBV18; d_call: .; j_call: TRBJ1-4; cdr3_length: 16; cdr3_nt: TGTGCCAGCTCACCACCCCGGGGGGCAACTAATGAAAAACTGTTTTTT; cdr3_aa: CASSPPRGATNEKLFF
clone_size: once; v_call: TRBV29-1; d_call: TRBD2; j_call: TRBJ2-7; cdr3_length: 12; cdr3_nt: TGCAGCGTTGGCGGGGGTAACTACGAGCAGTACTTC; cdr3_aa: CSVGGGNYEQYF
clone_size: .; v_call: TRBV6-2/TRBV6-3; d_call: .; j_call: TRBJ2-1; cdr3_length: 15; cdr3_nt: TGTGCCAGCAGTACAGGACGATCTGTCGGCCATGAGCAGTTCTTC; cdr3_aa: CASSTGRSVGHEQFF
clone_size: few; v_call: TRBV10-1; d_call: .; j_call: TRBJ1-6; cdr3_length: 13; cdr3_nt: TGCGCCAGCAGCCCGGCCGGGGATTCACCCCTCCACTTT; cdr3_aa: CASSPAGDSPLHF
clone_size: few; v_call: TRBV14; d_call: .; j_call: TRBJ1-2; cdr3_length: 12; cdr3_nt: TGTGCCAGCAGCCACAGGAACTATGGCTACACCTTC; cdr3_aa: CASSHRNYGYTF
clone_size: .; v_call: TRBV5-6; d_call: TRBD1; j_call: TRBJ2-7; cdr3_length: 12; cdr3_nt: TGTGCGACAGGGACAGGGGACTACGAGCAGTACTTC; cdr3_aa: CATGTGDYEQYF
clone_size: few; v_call: TRBV5-6; d_call: .; j_call: TRBJ2-3; cdr3_length: 15; cdr3_nt: TGTGCCAGCAGCTGGGGACTTACTAGCACAGATACGCAGTATTTT; cdr3_aa: CASSWGLTSTDTQYF
clone_size: .; v_call: TRBV15; d_call: TRBD1; j_call: TRBJ1-1; cdr3_length: 13; cdr3_nt: TGTGCCACCAGCATGACAGGGGGCACTGAAGCTTTCTTT; cdr3_aa: CATSMTGGTEAFF
clone_size: .; v_call: TRBV7-3; d_call: .; j_call: TRBJ2-2; cdr3_length: 13; cdr3_nt: TGTGCCAGCAGGGCAATTAACACCGGGGAGCTGTTTTTT; cdr3_aa: CASRAINTGELFF
clone_size: .; v_call: TRBV3-1/TRBV3-2; d_call: TRBD1; j_call: TRBJ1-3; cdr3_length: 13; cdr3_nt: TGTGCCAGCAGCCAAGGCGGCAAGGGACAGCGGTGTTTT; cdr3_aa: CASSQGGKGQRCF
clone_size: .; v_call: TRBV9; d_call: .; j_call: TRBJ1-2; cdr3_length: 15; cdr3_nt: TGTGCCAGCAGCACAGGGAGTTCGCACAACTATGGCTACACCTTC; cdr3_aa: CASSTGSSHNYGYTF
clone_size: .; v_call: TRBV25-1; d_call: .; j_call: TRBJ2-1; cdr3_length: 13; cdr3_nt: TGTGCCAGTACCCATCAATCGGGAAATGAGCAGTTCTTC; cdr3_aa: CASTHQSGNEQFF
clone_size: .; v_call: TRBV3-1/TRBV3-2; d_call: .; j_call: TRBJ2-2; cdr3_length: 13; cdr3_nt: TGTGCCAGCAGCCAAAGGCAGGCCGGGGAGCTGTTTTTT; cdr3_aa: CASSQRQAGELFF
clone_size: .; v_call: TRBV5-1; d_call: .; j_call: TRBJ2-1; cdr3_length: 14; cdr3_nt: TGCGCCAGCAGCGTCCAGGGCTCCTACAATGAGCAGTTCTTC; cdr3_aa: CASSVQGSYNEQFF
clone_size: once; v_call: TRBV5-1; d_call: .; j_call: TRBJ2-7; cdr3_length: 18; cdr3_nt: TGCGCCAGCAGCCTTTCCGTTCAGGGATACCTAACTTCCTACGAGCAGTACTTC; cdr3_aa: CASSLSVQGYLTSYEQYF
clone_size: .; v_call: TRBV7-9; d_call: TRBD1; j_call: TRBJ1-2; cdr3_length: 15; cdr3_nt: TGTGCCAGCAGCTCCGGACAGGGGGCAACCTATGGCTACACCTTC; cdr3_aa: CASSSGQGATYGYTF
clone_size: .; v_call: TRBV28; d_call: TRBD1; j_call: TRBJ1-1; cdr3_length: 15; cdr3_nt: TGTGCCAGCAGCCCGATGGACAGGGTGGGCACTGAAGCTTTCTTT; cdr3_aa: CASSPMDRVGTEAFF
clone_size: once; v_call: TRBV28; d_call: .; j_call: TRBJ1-1; cdr3_length: 14; cdr3_nt: TGTGCCAGCAGTCGGACAGTCCTGAACACTGAAGCTTTCTTT; cdr3_aa: CASSRTVLNTEAFF
clone_size: .; v_call: TRBV5-1; d_call: .; j_call: TRBJ1-6; cdr3_length: 14; cdr3_nt: TGCGCCACCTCGGGACAAGTGTATAATTCACCCCTCCACTTT; cdr3_aa: CATSGQVYNSPLHF
clone_size: .; v_call: TRBV12-5; d_call: .; j_call: TRBJ2-3; cdr3_length: 15; cdr3_nt: TGTGCTACCACCGGCAGGACAGAAGGGACAGATACGCAGTATTTT; cdr3_aa: CATTGRTEGTDTQYF
clone_size: .; v_call: TRBV19; d_call: .; j_call: TRBJ2-4; cdr3_length: 16; cdr3_nt: TGTGCCAGTAGTATCCAATTAGCGGATCTAATGGACATTCAGTACTTC; cdr3_aa: CASSIQLADLMDIQYF
clone_size: .; v_call: TRBV20-1; d_call: TRBD1; j_call: TRBJ2-6; cdr3_length: 16; cdr3_nt: TGCAGTGCTAGTAGGGGACAGACCTCTGGGGCCAACGTCCTGACTTTC; cdr3_aa: CSASRGQTSGANVLTF
clone_size: once; v_call: TRBV10-1; d_call: .; j_call: TRBJ2-3; cdr3_length: 15; cdr3_nt: TGCGCCAGCAGTGAGTTAGGGGAAAGCACAGATACGCAGTATTTT; cdr3_aa: CASSELGESTDTQYF
clone_size: once; v_call: TRBV30; d_call: .; j_call: TRBJ1-2; cdr3_length: 13; cdr3_nt: TGTGCCTGGAGTGTCGGGGGAAGGGATGGCTACACCTTC; cdr3_aa: CAWSVGGRDGYTF
clone_size: .; v_call: TRBV30; d_call: TRBD2; j_call: TRBJ2-1; cdr3_length: 15; cdr3_nt: TGTGCCTGGAGTGCCGGACTAGCGGGCGAAGATGAGCAGTTCTTC; cdr3_aa: CAWSAGLAGEDEQFF
clone_size: .; v_call: TRBV11-2; d_call: .; j_call: TRBJ1-1; cdr3_length: 15; cdr3_nt: TGTGCCAGCAGCCCACAAGGACAGAGGAACACTGAAGCTTTCTTT; cdr3_aa: CASSPQGQRNTEAFF
clone_size: .; v_call: TRBV7-9; d_call: .; j_call: TRBJ1-4; cdr3_length: 14; cdr3_nt: TGTGCCAGCAGCTTAGCCGTAACTAATGAAAAACTGTTTTTT; cdr3_aa: CASSLAVTNEKLFF
clone_size: once; v_call: TRBV5-1; d_call: TRBD2; j_call: TRBJ2-7; cdr3_length: 14; cdr3_nt: TGCGCCAGCAGCTTTAGCGGGAAAGACTACGAGCAGTACTTC; cdr3_aa: CASSFSGKDYEQYF
clone_size: .; v_call: TRBV10-1; d_call: .; j_call: TRBJ2-2; cdr3_length: 13; cdr3_nt: TGCGCCAGCAGTGAATACAGGTCCGGGGAGCTGTTTTTT; cdr3_aa: CASSEYRSGELFF
clone_size: .; v_call: TRBV29-1; d_call: .; j_call: TRBJ2-1; cdr3_length: 12; cdr3_nt: TGCAGCGTTGAAGTCGTCTACAATGAGCAGTTCTTC; cdr3_aa: CSVEVVYNEQFF
clone_size: .; v_call: TRBV7-9; d_call: .; j_call: TRBJ2-1; cdr3_length: 15; cdr3_nt: TGTGCCAGCAGCTTAGCTAGCGGCCTTAGGGATGAGCAGTTCTTC; cdr3_aa: CASSLASGLRDEQFF
clone_size: .; v_call: TRBV6-5; d_call: .; j_call: TRBJ2-7; cdr3_length: 15; cdr3_nt: TGTGCCAGCAGTCGTGACAGAAGGAGCTCCTACGAGCAGTACTTC; cdr3_aa: CASSRDRRSSYEQYF
clone_size: .; v_call: TRBV18; d_call: .; j_call: TRBJ2-2; cdr3_length: 15; cdr3_nt: TGTGCCAGCTCACAACAGGAAGGGACTACCGGGGAGCTGTTTTTT; cdr3_aa: CASSQQEGTTGELFF
clone_size: .; v_call: TRBV30; d_call: .; j_call: TRBJ1-5; cdr3_length: 14; cdr3_nt: TGTGCCTGGAGTGTATCCGGGAGGGATCAGCCCCAGCATTTT; cdr3_aa: CAWSVSGRDQPQHF
clone_size: .; v_call: TRBV5-4; d_call: .; j_call: TRBJ1-2; cdr3_length: 14; cdr3_nt: TGTGCCAGCAGCTCTCAGACAGGTCCCTATGGCTACACCTTC; cdr3_aa: CASSSQTGPYGYTF
clone_size: .; v_call: TRBV11-2; d_call: TRBD2; j_call: TRBJ2-1; cdr3_length: 16; cdr3_nt: TGTGCCAGCAGATCAGAGGCGGGAGGACCGTACAATGAGCAGTTCTTC; cdr3_aa: CASRSEAGGPYNEQFF
clone_size: once; v_call: TRBV6-5; d_call: .; j_call: TRBJ2-1; cdr3_length: 15; cdr3_nt: TGTGCCAGCAGATCCGCGGGGCTAGGGTACAATGAGCAGTTCTTC; cdr3_aa: CASRSAGLGYNEQFF
clone_size: .; v_call: TRBV29-1; d_call: TRBD2; j_call: TRBJ2-5; cdr3_length: 17; cdr3_nt: TGCAGCGTCAGACTAGCGGGCCCTAGATTTATCCAAGAGACCCAGTACTTC; cdr3_aa: CSVRLAGPRFIQETQYF
clone_size: .; v_call: TRBV5-6; d_call: TRBD1; j_call: TRBJ2-3; cdr3_length: 14; cdr3_nt: TGTGCCAGCAGTGCCGACAGGGTAACAGATACGCAGTATTTT; cdr3_aa: CASSADRVTDTQYF
clone_size: .; v_call: TRBV18; d_call: .; j_call: TRBJ2-2; cdr3_length: 14; cdr3_nt: TGTGCCAGCTCACCACCGGGAGAATACGGGGAGCTGTTTTTT; cdr3_aa: CASSPPGEYGELFF
clone_size: .; v_call: TRBV10-3; d_call: TRBD2; j_call: TRBJ2-4; cdr3_length: 15; cdr3_nt: TGTGCCATCAGGGGAGCGGGAGCGGACAAAAACATTCAGTACTTC; cdr3_aa: CAIRGAGADKNIQYF